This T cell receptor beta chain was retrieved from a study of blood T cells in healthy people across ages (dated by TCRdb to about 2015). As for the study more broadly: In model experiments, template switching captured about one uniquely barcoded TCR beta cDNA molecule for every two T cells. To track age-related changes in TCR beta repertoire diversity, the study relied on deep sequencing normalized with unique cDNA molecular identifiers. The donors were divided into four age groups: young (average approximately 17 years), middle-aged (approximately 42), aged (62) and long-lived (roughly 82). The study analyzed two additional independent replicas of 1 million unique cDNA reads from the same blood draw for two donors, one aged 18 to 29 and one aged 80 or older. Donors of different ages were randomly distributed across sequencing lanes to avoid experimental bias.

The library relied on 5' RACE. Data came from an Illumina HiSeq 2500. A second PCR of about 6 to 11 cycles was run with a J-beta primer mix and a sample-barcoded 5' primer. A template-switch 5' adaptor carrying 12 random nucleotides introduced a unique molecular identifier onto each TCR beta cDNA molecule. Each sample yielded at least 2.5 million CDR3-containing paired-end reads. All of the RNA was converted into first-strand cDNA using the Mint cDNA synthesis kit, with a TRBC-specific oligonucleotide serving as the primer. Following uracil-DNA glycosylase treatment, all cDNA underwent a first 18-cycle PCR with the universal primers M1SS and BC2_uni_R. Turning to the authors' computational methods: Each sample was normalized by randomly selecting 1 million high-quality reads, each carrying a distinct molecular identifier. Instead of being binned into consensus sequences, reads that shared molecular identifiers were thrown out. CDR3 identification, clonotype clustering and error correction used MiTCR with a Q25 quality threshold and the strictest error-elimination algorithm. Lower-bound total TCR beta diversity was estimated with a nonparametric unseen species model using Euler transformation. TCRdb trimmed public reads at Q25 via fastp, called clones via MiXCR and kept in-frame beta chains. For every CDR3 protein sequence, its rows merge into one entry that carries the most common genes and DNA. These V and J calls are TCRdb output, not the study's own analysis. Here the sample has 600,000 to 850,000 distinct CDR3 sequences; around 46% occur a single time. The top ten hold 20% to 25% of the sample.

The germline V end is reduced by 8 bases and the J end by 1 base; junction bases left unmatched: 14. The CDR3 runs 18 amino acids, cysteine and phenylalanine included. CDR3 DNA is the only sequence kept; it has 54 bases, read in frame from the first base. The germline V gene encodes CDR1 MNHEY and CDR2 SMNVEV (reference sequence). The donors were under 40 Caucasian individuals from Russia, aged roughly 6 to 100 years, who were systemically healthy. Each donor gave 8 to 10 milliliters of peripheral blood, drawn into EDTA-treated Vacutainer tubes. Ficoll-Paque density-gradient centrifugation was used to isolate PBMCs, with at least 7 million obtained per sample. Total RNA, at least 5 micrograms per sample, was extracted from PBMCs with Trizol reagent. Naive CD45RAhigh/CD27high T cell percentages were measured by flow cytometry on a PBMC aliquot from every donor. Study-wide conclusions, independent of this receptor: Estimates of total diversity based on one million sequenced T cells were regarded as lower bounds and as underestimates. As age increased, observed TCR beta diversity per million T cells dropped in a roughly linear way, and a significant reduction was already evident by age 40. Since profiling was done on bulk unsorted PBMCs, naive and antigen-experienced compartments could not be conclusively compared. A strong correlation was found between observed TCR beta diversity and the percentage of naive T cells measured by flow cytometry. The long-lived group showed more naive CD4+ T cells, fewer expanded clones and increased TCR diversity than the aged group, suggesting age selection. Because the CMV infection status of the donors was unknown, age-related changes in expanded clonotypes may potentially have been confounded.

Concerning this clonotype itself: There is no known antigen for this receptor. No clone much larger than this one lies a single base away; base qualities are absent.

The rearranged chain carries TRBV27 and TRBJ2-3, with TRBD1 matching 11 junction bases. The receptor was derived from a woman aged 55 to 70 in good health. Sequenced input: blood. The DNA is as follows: TGTGCCAGCGGCCGTGGTCCCGGGACAGGGGGTCGCACAGATACGCAGTATTTT. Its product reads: CASGRGPGTGGRTDTQYF.